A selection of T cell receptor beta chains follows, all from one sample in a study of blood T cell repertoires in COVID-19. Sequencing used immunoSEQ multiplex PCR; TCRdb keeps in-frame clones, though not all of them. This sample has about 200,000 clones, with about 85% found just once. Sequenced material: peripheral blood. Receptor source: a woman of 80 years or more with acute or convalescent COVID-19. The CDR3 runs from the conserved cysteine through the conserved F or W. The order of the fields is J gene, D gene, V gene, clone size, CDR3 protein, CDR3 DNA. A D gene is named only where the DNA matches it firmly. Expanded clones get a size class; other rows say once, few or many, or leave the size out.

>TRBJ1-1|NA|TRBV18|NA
CASSTQRQAANTEAFF
TGTGCCAGCTCAACGCAACGACAGGCGGCGAACACTGAAGCTTTCTTT
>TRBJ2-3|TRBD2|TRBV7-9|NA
CASSLGASGSTDTQYF
TGTGCCAGCAGCTTAGGTGCTAGCGGGAGCACAGATACGCAGTATTTT
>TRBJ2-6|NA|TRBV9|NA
CASSANSGLGANVLTF
TGTGCCAGCAGCGCCAACTCGGGTCTTGGGGCCAACGTCCTGACTTTC
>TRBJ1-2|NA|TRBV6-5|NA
CASRDSTNYGYTF
TGTGCCAGCAGAGACAGCACTAACTATGGCTACACCTTC
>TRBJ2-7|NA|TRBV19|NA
CASSINRAAYEQYF
TGTGCCAGTAGTATAAACAGGGCTGCCTACGAGCAGTACTTC
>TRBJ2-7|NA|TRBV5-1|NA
CASSFPSDEQYF
TGCGCCAGCAGCTTTCCATCGGACGAGCAGTACTTC
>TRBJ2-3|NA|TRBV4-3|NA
CASSPIPGTPRADTQYF
TGCGCCAGCAGCCCAATACCGGGGACACCTCGTGCAGATACGCAGTATTTT
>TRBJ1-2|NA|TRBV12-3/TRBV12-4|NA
CASSDRHYGYTF
TGTGCCAGCTCGGACAGACACTATGGCTACACCTTC
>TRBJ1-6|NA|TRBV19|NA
CASSIRAGDSPLHF
TGTGCCAGTAGTATAAGGGCGGGGGACTCACCCCTCCACTTT
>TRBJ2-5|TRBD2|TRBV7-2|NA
CASSFYGRGKGYQETQYF
TGTGCCAGCAGCTTTTACGGGAGGGGAAAGGGGTACCAAGAGACCCAGTACTTC
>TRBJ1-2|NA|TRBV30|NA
CAWRETGSGYGYTF
TGTGCCTGGAGGGAAACCGGGTCTGGCTATGGCTACACCTTC
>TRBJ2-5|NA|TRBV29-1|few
CSAHQGQETQYF
TGCAGCGCTCACCAGGGGCAAGAGACCCAGTACTTC
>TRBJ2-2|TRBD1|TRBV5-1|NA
CASRDRTSGELFF
TGCGCCAGCCGGGACAGGACCTCCGGGGAGCTGTTTTTT
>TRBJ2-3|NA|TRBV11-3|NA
CASSLRETDTQYF
TGTGCCAGCAGCTTGAGGGAGACAGATACGCAGTATTTT
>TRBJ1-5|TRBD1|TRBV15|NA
CATSRDYFGQGVEPQHF
TGTGCCACCAGCAGAGATTACTTCGGACAGGGGGTAGAGCCCCAGCATTTT